One and the same sample provided the 23 T cell receptor beta chains below, sequenced in a study of cytomegalovirus exposure and HLA in healthy donors (dated by TCRdb to about 2017). Libraries were made using the immunoSEQ multiplex PCR assay. For the multiplex PCR, a mixture combining 60 forward primers for TCR Vbeta segments and 13 reverse primers for TCR Jbeta segments was used. This is the immuneACCESS table as TCRdb keeps it, with only in-frame sequences that have V and J called. A part of the clones is gone; compared with another copy, unresolved V genes explain less than half, and the rest is unexplained. Recorded for this sample are about 140,000 clones; more than 60% of them occurred a single time. The ten largest clones represent 2.8% of the sample. The sample comprised PBMCs. Receptor source: a male donor in good health and CMV-seronegative.

The V gene is TRBV5-4, the J gene TRBJ1-2; 7 positions match TRBD1. CDR3 length: 15 amino acids. CDR1 and CDR2 (germline): SGHNT, YYREEE (reference sequence). V lost 2 bases, J lost 2 bases, and 6 bases stayed unmatched. This CDR3 reads CASSLRQGTNYGYTF. The CDR3 DNA reads as TGTGCCAGCAGCTTACGACAGGGAACGAACTATGGCTACACCTTC.

The chain joins TRBV9 to TRBJ2-5; maybe TRBD2 (6 bases). The CDR3 has 14 amino acids. Trimming took 3 bases from V and 5 from J, leaving 14 bases between them. Germline values: CDR1 SGDLS, CDR2 YYNGEE. The DNA of the CDR3 is TGTGCCAGCAGCGGAACGAGAAGCGGGGAGACCCAGTACTTC. Encoded protein: CASSGTRSGETQYF. The full variable domain, in which reference TRBV9 and TRBJ2-5 provide the parts outside the CDR3, is DSGVTQTPKHLITATGQRVTLRCSPRSGDLSVYWYQQSLDQGLQFLIQYYNGEERAKGNILERFSAQQFPDLHSELNLSSLELGDSALYFCASSGTRSGETQYFGPGTRLLVL.

The chain is built from TRBV6-4 and TRBJ1-2, with a weak D call TRBD1 (5 bases). Per germline, CDR1 MRHNA and CDR2 SNTAGT. The CDR3 has 13 amino acids. Trimming took 9 bases from V and 4 from J, leaving 15 bases between them. CDR3 DNA sequence: TGTGCCAGGGGACTCGACAGAGCCTATGGCTACACCTTC. It codes for CARGLDRAYGYTF.

V is TRBV7-3 and J is TRBJ2-7; 9 nucleotides agree with TRBD1. There are 15 residues in the CDR3. Germline V lookup: CDR1 SGHTA, CDR2 FQGTGA. The junction had 11 bases not matched to a gene; V was cut back by 5 bases and J by 6 bases. CDR3: CASSQTGTGLAEQYF. As DNA, the CDR3 is TGTGCCAGCAGCCAAACCGGGACAGGGCTCGCCGAGCAGTACTTC.

In this sample, this clone turned up once. The genes are TRBV5-1 and TRBJ2-3, with D perhaps TRBD1 (5 bases). This CDR3 comprises 15 residues. Trimming cost V 0 bases and J 3 bases, with 11 bases left between them. Germline CDR1 is SGHRS and CDR2 is YFSETQ. The CDR3 region has the DNA TGCGCCAGCAGCTTGGTGGTGGGGCAGACAGATACGCAGTATTTT. This sequence encodes CASSLVVGQTDTQYF.

Only a few counts were recorded for this clone. The CDR3 bases are TGTGCCATCAGTGGGGGAGGGGGTGATACGCAGTATTTT. It is translated as CAISGGGGDTQYF. The chain joins TRBV10-3 to TRBJ2-3; a weak D match, TRBD2 (7 bases). Germline assignment: CDR1 ENHRY and CDR2 SYGVKD. This CDR3 is 13 amino acids long. V was cut by 4 bases and J by 6 bases, with 11 bases left in between.

On this clone: A junction end diverges from the germline sequence, so it may reflect a read error. In nucleotides, the CDR3 is TGTGCCATCAGTGAGTTCGGACAGGACAATGGCTACCCCTTC. As protein: CAISEFGQDNGYPF. This chain links TRBV10-3 with TRBJ1-2; 7 bases are a match to TRBD1. CDR3 length equals 14 residues. Germline CDR1 and CDR2: ENHRY and SYGVKD.

The V and J genes are TRBV13 and TRBJ1-1, with D maybe TRBD1 (6 bases). This CDR3 comprises 14 residues. Trimming cost V 5 bases and J 3 bases, with 13 bases left between them. Germline assignment: CDR1 PRHDT and CDR2 FYEKMQ (reference sequence). The CDR3 region has the DNA TGTGCCAGCAGCCGGCCCCAGGGGCACACTGAAGCTTTCTTT. As protein: CASSRPQGHTEAFF.

The chain uses TRBV4-1 and TRBJ1-3, with 7 nucleotides matching TRBD1. CDR3 size: 15 residues. Germline CDR1 MGHRA, CDR2 YSYEKL. V lost 3 bases to trimming and J lost 2 bases; unmatched junction nucleotides: 4. CDR3 region: CASSHETGTGNTIYF. CDR3 DNA sequence: TGCGCCAGCAGCCACGAGACAGGGACTGGAAACACCATATATTTT.

The rearrangement joins TRBV30 to TRBJ2-1, with D hard to call. V was cut by 0 bases and J by 8 bases, with 5 bases left in between. This CDR3 has 11 amino acids. The germline gives CDR1 GTSNPN, CDR2 SVGIG (reference sequence). The CDR3 DNA follows: TGTGCCTGGAGTGTAAGCCATGAGCAGTTCTTC. It encodes CAWSVSHEQFF. Full variable domain (rest looked up from reference TRBV30 and TRBJ2-1): SQTIHQWPATLVQPVGSPLSLECTVEGTSNPNLYWYRQAAGRGLQLLFYSVGIGQISSEVPQNLSASRPQDRQFILSSKKLLLSDSGFYLCAWSVSHEQFFGPGTRLTVL.

The J gene is TRBJ1-2, the V gene TRBV5-1; 8 bases are a match to TRBD1. V trimming: 5 bases; J trimming: 0 bases; junction bases outside the gene matches: 12. The CDR3 extends over 17 amino acids. Germline CDR1 reads SGHRS; CDR2 reads YFSETQ. CDR3 residues: CASRDPGQGGTNYGYTF. CDR3 DNA sequence: TGCGCCAGCAGGGATCCCGGACAGGGTGGTACTAACTATGGCTACACCTTC.

V gene TRBV7-9 combines with J gene TRBJ1-4, with 8 positions matching TRBD1. CDR3 size: 14 residues. Per the germline V gene, CDR1 is SEHNR and CDR2 is FQNEAQ (reference sequence). V was pared by 4 bases and J by 8 bases, with 6 bases of the junction left unmatched. The CDR3 DNA follows: TGTGCCAGCAGCTACGGACAGGGAGGGGAAAAACTGTTTTTT. Translating it yields CASSYGQGGEKLFF.

The rearrangement joins TRBV5-4 to TRBJ2-2; no clear D gene. V gave up 8 bases and J gave up 0 bases, with 14 bases separating them. The CDR3 covers 15 residues. Germline CDR1 SGHNT, CDR2 YYREEE (reference sequence). CDR3 region: CASKPGGTNTGELFF. CDR3 DNA sequence: TGTGCCAGTAAACCGGGTGGCACGAACACCGGGGAGCTGTTTTTT. Using reference TRBV5-4 and TRBJ2-2 for the parts outside the CDR3, the full variable domain is ETGVTQSPTHLIKTRGQQVTLRCSSQSGHNTVSWYQQALGQGPQFIFQYYREEENGRGNFPPRFSGLQFPNYSSELNVNALELDDSALYLCASKPGGTNTGELFFGEGSRLTVL.

The V gene is TRBV13, the J gene TRBJ2-1; TRBD2 matches at 13 bases. V lost 0 bases, J lost 9 bases, and 2 bases stayed unmatched. CDR1 and CDR2 from the germline V gene are PRHDT and FYEKMQ (reference sequence). There are 15 residues in the CDR3. Written as DNA, the CDR3 is TGTGCCAGCAGCTTAGGACTAGCGGGAGGGGTTGAGCAGTTCTTC. Amino acids: CASSLGLAGGVEQFF.

The chain recombines TRBV5-1 with TRBJ1-2, with D maybe TRBD1 (6 bases). V lost 1 base and J 2 bases, leaving 15 bases between the germline ends. The CDR3 extends over 16 amino acids. CDR1 and CDR2 (germline): SGHRS, YFSETQ. CDR3 sequence: CASSLTGRGKNYGYTF. CDR3 in DNA: TGCGCCAGCAGCTTGACAGGGAGGGGAAAAAACTATGGCTACACCTTC.

In this sample, this clone turned up once. The chain employs TRBV5-6 and TRBJ2-7; 12 nucleotides align to TRBD2. Trimming at V came to 0 bases and at J to 6 bases, leaving 4 bases not matched to a gene. The germline CDR1 and CDR2 sequences are SGHDT and YYEEEE. The CDR3 sequence is 15 residues long. This CDR3 reads CASSLETSGRTEQYF. Written as DNA, the CDR3 is TGTGCCAGCAGCTTGGAAACTAGCGGGAGGACCGAGCAGTACTTC.

The J gene is TRBJ2-3, the V gene TRBV18; 8 nucleotides match TRBD2. The junction had 9 bases not matched to a gene; V was cut back by 3 bases and J by 1 base. The CDR3 covers 17 residues. CDR1 KGHSH and CDR2 LQKENI come from the germline V gene. CDR3 loop: CASSPRPAGAGTDTQYF. The DNA of the CDR3 is TGTGCCAGCTCACCGCGGCCAGCGGGGGCCGGCACAGATACGCAGTATTTT.

The gene calls are TRBV27 and TRBJ2-1; 7 bases fit TRBD2. This CDR3 has 16 amino acids. Losses at the gene ends were 3 bases for V and 6 bases for J; bases not matched to a gene: 11. The germline V gene encodes CDR1 MNHEY and CDR2 SMNVEV (reference sequence). CDR3 loop: CASSLVRSRGVNEQFF. The CDR3 DNA is TGTGCCAGCAGTTTGGTTAGGAGCCGGGGGGTCAATGAGCAGTTCTTC.

This clone has only a few counts. The chain is built from TRBV5-1 and TRBJ2-2, with D perhaps matching TRBD2 (5 bases). Germline CDR1 reads SGHRS; CDR2 reads YFSETQ. V was trimmed by 1 base and J by 6 bases, leaving 16 bases between them. The CDR3 has 16 amino acids. The DNA for the CDR3 is TGCGCCAGCAGCTTGTTCGGGGTTAAAGCGCCCGGGGAGCTGTTTTTT. This codes for CASSLFGVKAPGELFF.

The J gene is TRBJ1-5, the V gene TRBV7-2; no firm D call. In germline, CDR1 is SGHTA, CDR2 FQGNSA. The CDR3 has 14 amino acids. The V end was cut by 3 bases, the J end by 0 bases, with 6 bases between. Written as DNA, the CDR3 is TGTGCCAGCAGCTTCCAGTATAGCAATCAGCCCCAGCATTTT. Its protein is CASSFQYSNQPQHF.

V gene TRBV14 combines with J gene TRBJ2-1; 14 bases align to TRBD2. After removal of 1 base from V and 9 bases from J, the junction contained 11 bases not matched to a gene. The CDR3 has 18 residues. Germline CDR1 is SGHDN and CDR2 is FVKESK. CDR3 DNA: TGTGCCAGCAGCCAAGCGCCCGGGACTAGCGGGAGAGGGTTTGAGCAGTTCTTC. Protein: CASSQAPGTSGRGFEQFF.

J is TRBJ1-1 and V is TRBV7-8, with unresolved D. V gave up 6 bases and J gave up 5 bases, with 16 bases separating them. Germline assignment: CDR1 SGHVS and CDR2 FQNEAQ. CDR3 length: 14 residues. The CDR3 loop reads CASSLLARRTEAFF. Written as DNA, the CDR3 is TGTGCCAGCAGTTTACTAGCCCGACGTACTGAAGCTTTCTTT.

The rearrangement links TRBV18 to TRBJ1-1; D uncertain. CDR3 length: 12 amino acids. The ends were cut back, 3 bases at V and 4 bases at J, with 6 bases in the middle. Per germline, CDR1 KGHSH and CDR2 LQKENI. CDR3 in amino acids: CASSPEVTEAFF. CDR3 DNA: TGTGCCAGCTCACCGGAGGTCACTGAAGCTTTCTTT.